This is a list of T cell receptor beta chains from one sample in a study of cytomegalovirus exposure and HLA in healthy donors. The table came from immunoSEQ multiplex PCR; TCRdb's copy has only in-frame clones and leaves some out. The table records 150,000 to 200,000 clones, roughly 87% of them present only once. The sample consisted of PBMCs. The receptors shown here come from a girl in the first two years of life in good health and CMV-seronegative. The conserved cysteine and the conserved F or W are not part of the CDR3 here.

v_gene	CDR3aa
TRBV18	ASSPPEQIANYGYT
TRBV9	ASSVGQTSNSPLH
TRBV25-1	ANSMFADTQY
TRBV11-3	ASSPRLAGGPKF
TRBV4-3	ASSHQTSGITDTQY
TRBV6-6	ASSTANQPQH
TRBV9	ASSVSSGSVQETQY
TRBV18	ASSPPPGEGGPYNEQF
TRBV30	AWSVQTSGNNEQF
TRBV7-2	ASSHGTSGPDTQY
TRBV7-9	ASSLEVRGSSYNEQF
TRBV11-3	ASSLVAGEADTQY
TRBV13	ASSQPASGRAHEQY
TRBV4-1	ASSPGLAGYNEQF
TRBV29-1	SVRGDSGYEQY
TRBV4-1	ASSPTSGGTAYEQY
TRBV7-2	ASSGRQRTSSYEQY
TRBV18	ASSPPRPGETQY
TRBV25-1	ASSEGGAGNQPQH
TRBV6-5	ASSYGGMNSPLH
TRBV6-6	ASSDQGRRYEQY
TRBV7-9	ASSFSLSGRADNEQF
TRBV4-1	ASSQRGGSSYNEQF
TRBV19	ASSIWGVYNEQF
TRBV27	ASSLTGDLSYEQY
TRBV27	ASSLRQGNSPLH
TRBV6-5	ASSPGLGPYQPQH
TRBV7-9	ASSLWGQGTGNTIY
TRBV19	ASSIGRTNEKLF
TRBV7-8	ASSLADRGCGYT
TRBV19	ASQGNPTDTQY
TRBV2	ASSARRQGSSYNEQF
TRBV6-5	ASSYSGGGTEAF
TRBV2	ASSTLLAGGFRETQY
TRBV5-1	ASSAGGTGTRYEQY
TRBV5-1	ASSAGQGGDTQY
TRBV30	AWSVPGRPVYGYT
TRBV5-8	ASSMRQPRKIGGYT
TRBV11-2	ASSPGQGWNQPQH
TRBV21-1	ASSKDPLQGAREKLF
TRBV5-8	ASSLLATLPYEQY
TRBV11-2	ASSPASVSYEQY
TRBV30	AFQMPGTGLDSPLH
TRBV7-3	ASSLGLAPGELF
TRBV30	AWSSGVGREKNIQY